What follows are 15 T cell receptor beta chains derived from one specimen sequenced in a study of blood T cell repertoires in COVID-19. Profiling relied on immunoSEQ multiplex PCR, and the TCRdb table lists in-frame clones only, not all of them. This sample has roughly 200,000 clones; 85% to 90% occur once, and the top ten carry 2% to 2.5%. The specimen was PBMCs or T cells enriched from blood (not recorded which). The receptors come from a woman between 35 and 50 years old with acute COVID-19.

The V and J genes are TRBV19 and TRBJ2-1; the match to TRBD2 covers 13 bases. The CDR3 loop spans 18 amino acids. Looked up from germline, CDR1 is LNHDA and CDR2 is SQIVND (reference sequence). Trimming cost V 5 bases and J 6 bases; bases outside gene matches: 13. CDR3 region: CASSPVGLAGALVNEQFF. CDR3 DNA sequence: TGTGCCAGTAGTCCCGTCGGACTAGCGGGAGCATTAGTCAATGAGCAGTTCTTC.

This clone was observed a single time. The CDR3 loop reads CASAERSSYNEQFF. The CDR3 DNA follows: TGCGCCAGCGCCGAGAGAAGCTCCTACAATGAGCAGTTCTTC. This chain uses TRBV5-1 with TRBJ2-1, with D unclear. V lost 7 bases and J lost 0, with 11 bases in between. Germline CDR1 and CDR2: SGHRS and YFSETQ. The CDR3 contains 14 residues.

V and J are TRBV29-1 and TRBJ1-6; D not resolved. V shed 4 bases and J shed 7 bases, with 8 bases lying between them. The CDR3 spans 12 residues. The germline V gene encodes CDR1 SQVTM and CDR2 ANQGSEA. The CDR3 DNA reads as TGCAGCGTTGGAGAGGCCAATTCACCCCTCCACTTT. It is translated as CSVGEANSPLHF. Together with reference TRBV29-1 and TRBJ1-6, the CDR3 gives the full variable domain: SAVISQKPSRDICQRGTSLTIQCQVDSQVTMMFWYRQQPGQSLTLIATANQGSEATYESGFVIDKFPISRPNLTFSTLTVSNMSPEDSSIYLCSVGEANSPLHFGNGTRLTVT.

This chain links TRBV6-5 with TRBJ2-1; the match to TRBD1 covers 9 bases. Unmatched junction bases numbered 3, after V lost 4 bases and J lost 2 bases. The CDR3 is 15 residues long. Per germline, CDR1 MNHEY and CDR2 SVGAGI. The CDR3 loop is CASSSTGGAYNEQFF. The CDR3 DNA reads TGTGCCAGCAGTTCCACAGGGGGCGCCTACAATGAGCAGTTCTTC.

The chain recombines TRBV18 with TRBJ2-7; 7 positions agree with TRBD1. CDR3 length equals 15 residues. Germline V CDR1 and CDR2: KGHSH, LQKENI. V was clipped by 3 bases and J by 0 bases; unmatched bases: 5. The CDR3 spells CASSPFAGGSYEQYF. The CDR3 DNA reads TGTGCCAGCTCACCGTTCGCAGGGGGCTCCTACGAGCAGTACTTC.

Written as DNA, the CDR3 is TGTGCCAGCAGTGAATCGTGGGGCCAGCCCCAGCATTTT. Amino acid sequence: CASSESWGQPQHF. The chain links TRBV6-1 to TRBJ1-5; perhaps TRBD1 as D (5 bases). The V gene's germline CDR1 is MNHNS and CDR2 SASEGT. CDR3 size: 13 residues. V shed 2 bases and J shed 7 bases, with 9 bases lying between them.

This CDR3 is CASSVEVAGVGNEQFF. Here the CDR3 DNA reads TGTGCCAGCAGCGTAGAAGTAGCGGGGGTGGGGAATGAGCAGTTCTTC. The chain carries TRBV9 and TRBJ2-1; 9 bases are shared with TRBD2. V gave up 0 bases and J gave up 7 bases; unmatched junction bases: 8. Per the germline V gene, CDR1 is SGDLS and CDR2 is YYNGEE. The CDR3 is made up of 16 amino acids.

This clone appeared a single time. The rearrangement joins TRBV28 to TRBJ1-5; 10 bases fit TRBD1. The CDR3 consists of 14 residues. V lost 6 bases to trimming and J lost 2 bases; unmatched junction nucleotides: 1. CDR1 and CDR2 from the germline V gene are MDHEN and SYDVKM. The CDR3 region has the DNA TGTGCCAGCAGAGGACAGGGGGGCAATCAGCCCCAGCATTTT. Translated: CASRGQGGNQPQHF. Full variable domain (outside the CDR3, taken from reference TRBV28 and TRBJ1-5): DVKVTQSSRYLVKRTGEKVFLECVQDMDHENMFWYRQDPGLGLRLIYFSYDVKMKEKGDIPEGYSVSREKKERFSLILESASTNQTSMYLCASRGQGGNQPQHFGDGTRLSIL.

J is TRBJ2-5 and V is TRBV24-1; D remains unclear. Germline CDR1 reads KGHDR; CDR2 reads SFDVKD. CDR3 size: 15 residues. The germline V and J ends were trimmed by 9 bases and 4 bases, with 20 bases remaining between them. For the CDR3, the DNA is TGTGCCACCCCACTTGTCTCAATTTCTCGAGAGACCCAGTACTTC. This sequence encodes CATPLVSISRETQYF.

The rearrangement links TRBV5-1 to TRBJ2-5; perhaps TRBD1 as D (5 bases). The CDR3 contains 15 residues. Germline loops: CDR1 SGHRS, CDR2 YFSETQ. With 0 bases removed from V and 5 bases from J, the gap between germline ends came to 14 bases. CDR3 amino acids: CASSLETRVKETQYF. Written as DNA, the CDR3 is TGCGCCAGCAGCTTGGAAACCAGGGTGAAGGAGACCCAGTACTTC.

This clone appeared a few times. This chain links TRBV28 with TRBJ1-3; TRBD1 might be the D (6 bases). From germline, CDR1 is MDHEN and CDR2 SYDVKM. The V gene lost 2 bases and the J gene lost 4 bases, with 12 bases spanning the gap. The CDR3 spans 15 residues. For the CDR3, the DNA is TGTGCCAGCAGTTTACGGGCAGGGGTCGGAAACACCATATATTTT. It specifies CASSLRAGVGNTIYF.

This chain connects TRBV11-2 to TRBJ2-1; 10 bases align to TRBD2. This CDR3 is 16 amino acids long. V gave up 5 bases and J gave up 4 bases; unmatched junction bases: 8. Germline CDR1 is SGHAT and CDR2 is FQNNGV. DNA for the CDR3: TGTGCCAGCAGCCCTCTAGCGGGAGAGAATTACAATGAGCAGTTCTTC. It is translated as CASSPLAGENYNEQFF. Full variable domain (missing parts from reference TRBV11-2 and TRBJ2-1): EAGVAQSPRYKIIEKRQSVAFWCNPISGHATLYWYQQILGQGPKLLIQFQNNGVVDDSQLPKDRFSAERLKGVDSTLKIQPAKLEDSAVYLCASSPLAGENYNEQFFGPGTRLTVL.

The chain has TRBV5-6 and TRBJ2-3, with 9 positions matching TRBD1. Germline loops: CDR1 SGHDT, CDR2 YYEEEE. The CDR3 spans 15 residues. J lost 4 bases, V lost 4 bases, and 7 bases had no gene match. The CDR3 spells CASSVRDRVADTQYF. CDR3 in DNA: TGTGCCAGCAGCGTACGGGACAGGGTGGCAGATACGCAGTATTTT.

The chain joins TRBV19 to TRBJ2-2, with TRBD2 matching 7 bases. The germline gives CDR1 LNHDA, CDR2 SQIVND (reference sequence). This CDR3 is built from 15 residues. The J segment lost 7 bases and the V segment lost 7 bases, leaving 12 bases of the junction unmatched. This CDR3 reads CASTRQGGPYGELFF. CDR3 nucleotides: TGTGCCAGTACCCGGCAGGGAGGGCCTTACGGGGAGCTGTTTTTT. The whole variable domain, remainder taken from reference TRBV19 and TRBJ2-2, is DGGITQSPKYLFRKEGQNVTLSCEQNLNHDAMYWYRQDPGQGLRLIYYSQIVNDFQKGDIAEGYSVSREKKESFPLTVTSAQKNPTAFYLCASTRQGGPYGELFFGEGSRLTVL.

Here the CDR3 DNA reads TGTGCCAGCAGCCTGACCGGGACAGGGGTCACCGGGGAGCTGTTTTTT. This translates into CASSLTGTGVTGELFF. J is TRBJ2-2 and V is TRBV5-8; 10 bases match TRBD1. V dropped 4 bases and J dropped 4; count of bases not matched to a gene: 7. This CDR3 is built from 16 residues. Per germline, CDR1 SGHTS and CDR2 YDEGEE.